This T cell receptor beta chain was sequenced for a study of OX40 agonist ivuxolimab in advanced cancers. Here immunoSEQ multiplex PCR was the method, and the copy in TCRdb shows in-frame clones only, minus some. The table has 20,000 to 25,000 clones, 80% to 90% seen once; the top ten hold around 26%. This TCR was recovered from an adult with an advanced solid tumor such as melanoma, head and neck, liver or kidney cancer. Source: CD4+ or CD8+ T cells sorted from blood, taken in a trial of the OX40 agonist ivuxolimab.

CDR3 DNA: TGTGCCAGCAGCTTCGGACAGGGGCCCCTGGAGACCCAGTACTTC. This encodes CASSFGQGPLETQYF. The genes are TRBV5-6 and TRBJ2-5, with 9 bases aligning to TRBD1. The CDR3 covers 15 residues. Looked up from germline, CDR1 is SGHDT and CDR2 is YYEEEE. J lost 5 bases, V lost 2 bases, and 7 bases had no gene match.